This entry lists 17 T cell receptor beta chains sequenced from one sample in a study of T-cell memory formation after mild COVID-19. TCRdb called the 5' RACE reads again in MiXCR, with one record for every CDR3 protein. The table records about 470,000 distinct CDR3 sequences, 15% to 20% of them present only once. The sample consisted of PBMCs or a T cell subset sorted from them (not recorded which). These receptor sequences come from an adult woman who had mild COVID-19 (a few samples of this study predate the infection). Cell type and time point are not known.

The chain carries TRBV29-1 and TRBJ1-1; no clear D. The V gene lost 3 bases and the J gene lost 6 bases, with 11 bases spanning the gap. The CDR3 loop spans 12 amino acids. Germline V gene data show CDR1 as SQVTM and CDR2 as ANQGSEA. Here the CDR3 reads CSVEPTQPEAFF. DNA of the CDR3: TGCAGCGTTGAGCCCACCCAACCTGAAGCTTTCTTT.

The V and J genes are TRBV12-3 or TRBV12-4 and TRBJ2-3, with TRBD2 identical over 13 bases. The V gene end was trimmed by 3 bases and the J gene end by 0 bases; junction bases not matched to a gene: 18. CDR3 length equals 22 residues. The CDR3 protein is CASSFSPYLGTSGVHSTDTQYF. In DNA, the CDR3 is TGTGCCAGCAGTTTTTCCCCGTACCTGGGGACTAGCGGGGTGCATAGCACAGATACGCAGTATTTT.

This clonotype was counted between two and nine times. This sequence joins TRBV7-2 and TRBJ2-3, with 13 nucleotides matching TRBD2. J was trimmed by 7 bases and V by 4 bases; bases with no gene match: 8. This CDR3 is built from 16 residues. Germline-derived CDR1 and CDR2 are SGHTA and FQGNSA. The CDR3 DNA sequence: TGTGCCAGCAGCTCTGATAGGACTAGCGGGAGTTATACGCAGTATTTT. Translation: CASSSDRTSGSYTQYF.

This chain links TRBV20-1 with TRBJ1-2, with 10 bases lining up with TRBD1. CDR1 is DFQATT and CDR2 is SNEGSKA in the germline V gene (reference sequence). The J segment lost 1 base and the V segment lost 3 bases, leaving 8 bases of the junction unmatched. The length of the CDR3 is 16 residues. This chain's CDR3 is CSARNDRGPFNYGYTF. CDR3 coding DNA: TGCAGTGCTAGGAATGACAGGGGGCCCTTTAACTATGGCTACACCTTC.

This clonotype has a handful of counts. The rearrangement links TRBV7-3 to TRBJ1-1; D gene ambiguous. The V end was cut by 5 bases, the J end by 5 bases, with 24 bases between. CDR1 is SGHTA, CDR2 FQGTGA, per germline. The CDR3 runs 17 residues. The CDR3 protein is CASSLLPSGGLGTEAFF. Written as DNA, the CDR3 is TGTGCCAGCAGCCTATTGCCATCGGGCGGACTTGGAACTGAAGCTTTCTTT.

CDR3 sequence (DNA): TGTGCCAGCAGCTTAGAACTGGAGGCAGATACGCAGTATTTT. It yields the protein CASSLELEADTQYF. This chain uses TRBV7-2 with TRBJ2-3, with a possible D match to TRBD2 (5 bases). V lost 1 base, J lost 4 bases, and 9 bases lay in between. Germline V lookup: CDR1 SGHTA, CDR2 FQGNSA. This CDR3 is built from 14 residues.

This clonotype was recorded many times. This chain uses TRBV5-4 with TRBJ2-3; 9 bases are shared with TRBD2. The germline V gene has CDR1 SGHNT and CDR2 YYREEE (reference sequence). V trimming: 0 bases; J trimming: 2 bases; junction bases outside the gene matches: 1. The CDR3 is made up of 15 amino acids. CDR3: CASSLGGGATDTQYF. Here the CDR3 DNA reads TGTGCCAGCAGCTTGGGCGGGGGGGCCACAGATACGCAGTATTTT.

The chain employs TRBV7-3 and TRBJ2-1, with D hard to call. In germline, CDR1 is SGHTA, CDR2 FQGTGA. This CDR3 region has 12 residues. Trimming took 1 base from V and 9 from J, leaving 7 bases between them. CDR3 loop: CASSLRPPEQFF. In DNA, the CDR3 is TGTGCCAGCAGCTTAAGGCCACCTGAGCAGTTCTTC.

The chain combines TRBV3-1 with TRBJ2-3; possible D gene TRBD2, 6 bases. The CDR3 spans 15 residues. The germline CDR1 and CDR2 sequences are LGHDT and YNNKEL (reference sequence). Trimming left V 4 bases short and J 2 bases short, with 13 bases between. CDR3 sequence: CASSLSGGDTDTQYF. In DNA, the CDR3 is TGTGCCAGCAGCCTCTCTGGCGGGGACACAGATACGCAGTATTTT.

In DNA form, the CDR3 reads TGTGCCAGCAGCTTGGTCCTAGCGGGAGGCACCGGGGAGCTGTTTTTT. Encoded protein: CASSLVLAGGTGELFF. This chain joins TRBV5-6 and TRBJ2-2; 11 bases are shared with TRBD2. The ends lost 0 bases at V and 4 bases at J; junction bases unmatched: 2. This CDR3 has 16 amino acids. Germline V gives CDR1 SGHDT, CDR2 YYEEEE.

This clonotype was recorded a few times. This chain uses TRBV20-1 with TRBJ1-6; a weak D match, TRBD1 (6 bases). The CDR3 extends over 14 amino acids. Germline V CDR1 and CDR2: DFQATT, SNEGSKA (reference sequence). Trimming took off 1 base at V and 9 bases at J, with 13 bases between the two ends. CDR3 region: CSARVSTGGSPLHF. The CDR3 DNA reads as TGCAGTGCTAGAGTTTCGACAGGCGGTTCACCCCTCCACTTT.

Turning to this clonotype: Just one base apart from a much larger clone, this may be a read error. V usage is TRBV2 and J usage is TRBJ2-3, with 9 nucleotides matching TRBD2. The CDR3 extends over 15 amino acids. Germline CDR1 reads SNHLY; CDR2 reads FYNNEI. The CDR3 loop reads CASSVSGRITDTKYF. The CDR3 nucleotides read TGTGCCAGCAGCGTTAGCGGGAGAATCACAGATACGAAGTATTTT.

The chain is built from TRBV5-1 and TRBJ2-7; 10 nucleotides agree with TRBD1. This CDR3 has 15 residues. Trimming at V came to 0 bases and at J to 7 bases, leaving 7 bases not matched to a gene. CDR1 SGHRS and CDR2 YFSETQ come from the germline V gene. The CDR3 loop is CASSLVGTGAREQYF. CDR3 sequence (DNA): TGCGCCAGCAGCTTGGTAGGGACAGGGGCGCGGGAGCAGTACTTC.

The rearrangement joins TRBV29-1 to TRBJ2-1; 9 positions agree with TRBD2. Germline V CDR1 and CDR2: SQVTM, ANQGSEA. V trimming: 6 bases; J trimming: 4 bases; junction bases outside the gene matches: 4. CDR3 length equals 13 residues. CDR3 nucleotide sequence: TGCAGCGTCAGGACTAGCGTATACAATGAGCAGTTCTTC. This encodes CSVRTSVYNEQFF.

This chain connects TRBV19 to TRBJ2-5; D might be TRBD2 (5 bases). Germline V gives CDR1 LNHDA, CDR2 SQIVND (reference sequence). The CDR3 has 16 residues. V was pared by 5 bases and J by 3 bases, with 19 bases between. As DNA, the CDR3 is TGTGCCAGTAGTCGGGGTTTGGTTACGCCCAAAGAGACCCAGTACTTC. Translated: CASSRGLVTPKETQYF.

CDR3 protein: CASSTPQLAGVVDTQYF. In DNA, the CDR3 is TGTGCCAGCAGTACCCCCCAACTAGCGGGGGTGGTGGATACGCAGTATTTT. This chain connects TRBV12-3 or TRBV12-4 to TRBJ2-3, with 11 nucleotides matching TRBD2. CDR3 size: 17 residues. Losses at the gene ends were 5 bases for V and 6 bases for J; bases not matched to a gene: 13.

This clonotype was seen at least ten times. The chain has TRBV5-5 and TRBJ2-7, with D possibly called TRBD1 or TRBD2 (5 bases each). The CDR3 length is 14 residues. The germline V and J ends were trimmed by 3 bases and 4 bases, with 14 bases remaining between them. Germline loops: CDR1 SGHKS, CDR2 YYEKEE (reference sequence). The CDR3 is CASSWGPLRYEQYF. The CDR3 nucleotides are TGTGCCAGCAGCTGGGGACCTCTAAGGTACGAGCAGTACTTC.